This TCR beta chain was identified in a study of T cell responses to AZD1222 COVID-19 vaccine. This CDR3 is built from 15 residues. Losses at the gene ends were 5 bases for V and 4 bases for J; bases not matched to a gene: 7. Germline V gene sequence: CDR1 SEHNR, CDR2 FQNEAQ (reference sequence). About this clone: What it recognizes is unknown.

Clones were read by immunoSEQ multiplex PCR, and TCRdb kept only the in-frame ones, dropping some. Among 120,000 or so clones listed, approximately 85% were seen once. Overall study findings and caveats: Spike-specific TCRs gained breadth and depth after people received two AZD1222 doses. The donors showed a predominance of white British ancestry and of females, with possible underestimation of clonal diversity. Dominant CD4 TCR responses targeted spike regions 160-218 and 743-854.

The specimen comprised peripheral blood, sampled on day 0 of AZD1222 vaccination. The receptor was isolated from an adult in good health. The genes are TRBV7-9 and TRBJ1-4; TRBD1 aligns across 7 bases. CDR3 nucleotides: TGTGCCAGCAGCCCGAGACAGGGACGTAATGAAAAACTGTTTTTT. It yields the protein CASSPRQGRNEKLFF.